This TCR beta chain is from a study of blood T cell repertoires in COVID-19. Study summary: From T cells, B-cell-depleted T cells, or PBMCs came the material, which was cDNA or gDNA.

Trimming stripped 2 bases from V and 5 bases from J, with 13 bases between. The CDR3 contains 15 residues. CDR1 is SGHTA, CDR2 FQGNSA, per germline. This clone was seen only a few times. Profiled with immunoSEQ multiplex PCR; TCRdb holds only in-frame clones, not every one. The data show 70,000 to 100,000 clones, roughly nine tenths seen once. The sample taken for sequencing was peripheral blood. The TCR comes from a woman aged 60-70 years with COVID-19, enrolled during active disease. The chain employs TRBV7-2 and TRBJ2-1, with D unclear. The CDR3 spells CASSLFRAVDNEQFF. In DNA form, the CDR3 reads TGTGCCAGCAGCTTATTCCGCGCGGTGGACAATGAGCAGTTCTTC.